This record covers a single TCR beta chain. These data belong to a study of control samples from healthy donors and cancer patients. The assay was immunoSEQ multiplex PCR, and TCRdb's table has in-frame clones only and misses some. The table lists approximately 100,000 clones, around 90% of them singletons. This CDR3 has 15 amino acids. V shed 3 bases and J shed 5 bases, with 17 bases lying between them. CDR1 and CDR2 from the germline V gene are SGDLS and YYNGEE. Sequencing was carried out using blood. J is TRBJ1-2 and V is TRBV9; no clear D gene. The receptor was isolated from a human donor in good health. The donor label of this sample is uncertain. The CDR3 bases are TGTGCCAGCAGCGGCGATACGACGGTCAGGTATGGCTACACCTTC. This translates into CASSGDTTVRYGYTF.